The clone carrying this T cell receptor beta chain has a handful of counts. What it recognizes is unknown. Profiling relied on immunoSEQ multiplex PCR, and the TCRdb table lists in-frame clones only, not all of them. Among some 200,000 clones listed, just under 80% were seen once. The data derive from a study of cytotoxic CD8 clonotypes in ibrutinib-treated CLL. Study results and limitations: Treatment left the uncommon public clonotypes either contracted or stable in frequency.

CDR3 length equals 15 residues. Looked up from germline, CDR1 is MNHEY and CDR2 is SVGAGI. V lost 8 bases to trimming and J lost 6 bases; unmatched junction nucleotides: 11. The chain joins TRBV6-5 to TRBJ2-7, with 12 positions matching TRBD2. The clonotype originates from a human donor with chronic lymphocytic leukemia. Sequencing used PBMCs, obtained after 12 months of ibrutinib treatment. The CDR3 sequence is CASRTRLAGDSEQYF. The CDR3, as DNA: TGTGCCAGCCGGACTAGACTAGCGGGGGATAGCGAGCAGTACTTC.